This T cell receptor (beta chain) was obtained from a study of blood T cell repertoires in COVID-19. Germline lookup yields CDR1 SGHDT and CDR2 YYEEEE. The CDR3 contains 12 residues. Trimming removed 2 bases at V and 9 bases at J, with 9 bases between. Data came from immunoSEQ multiplex PCR; TCRdb stores just in-frame clones and leaves some out. Of 150,000 or so clones in the sample, around 89% were seen once. The TCR sequence derives from a woman aged 40 to 50 with acute or convalescent COVID-19. The material sequenced was peripheral blood. The chain has TRBV5-6 and TRBJ2-1; a possible D gene is TRBD1 (5 bases). The CDR3 reads CASSLRGLEQFF. The CDR3 DNA follows: TGTGCCAGCAGCTTAAGGGGTCTTGAGCAGTTCTTC.